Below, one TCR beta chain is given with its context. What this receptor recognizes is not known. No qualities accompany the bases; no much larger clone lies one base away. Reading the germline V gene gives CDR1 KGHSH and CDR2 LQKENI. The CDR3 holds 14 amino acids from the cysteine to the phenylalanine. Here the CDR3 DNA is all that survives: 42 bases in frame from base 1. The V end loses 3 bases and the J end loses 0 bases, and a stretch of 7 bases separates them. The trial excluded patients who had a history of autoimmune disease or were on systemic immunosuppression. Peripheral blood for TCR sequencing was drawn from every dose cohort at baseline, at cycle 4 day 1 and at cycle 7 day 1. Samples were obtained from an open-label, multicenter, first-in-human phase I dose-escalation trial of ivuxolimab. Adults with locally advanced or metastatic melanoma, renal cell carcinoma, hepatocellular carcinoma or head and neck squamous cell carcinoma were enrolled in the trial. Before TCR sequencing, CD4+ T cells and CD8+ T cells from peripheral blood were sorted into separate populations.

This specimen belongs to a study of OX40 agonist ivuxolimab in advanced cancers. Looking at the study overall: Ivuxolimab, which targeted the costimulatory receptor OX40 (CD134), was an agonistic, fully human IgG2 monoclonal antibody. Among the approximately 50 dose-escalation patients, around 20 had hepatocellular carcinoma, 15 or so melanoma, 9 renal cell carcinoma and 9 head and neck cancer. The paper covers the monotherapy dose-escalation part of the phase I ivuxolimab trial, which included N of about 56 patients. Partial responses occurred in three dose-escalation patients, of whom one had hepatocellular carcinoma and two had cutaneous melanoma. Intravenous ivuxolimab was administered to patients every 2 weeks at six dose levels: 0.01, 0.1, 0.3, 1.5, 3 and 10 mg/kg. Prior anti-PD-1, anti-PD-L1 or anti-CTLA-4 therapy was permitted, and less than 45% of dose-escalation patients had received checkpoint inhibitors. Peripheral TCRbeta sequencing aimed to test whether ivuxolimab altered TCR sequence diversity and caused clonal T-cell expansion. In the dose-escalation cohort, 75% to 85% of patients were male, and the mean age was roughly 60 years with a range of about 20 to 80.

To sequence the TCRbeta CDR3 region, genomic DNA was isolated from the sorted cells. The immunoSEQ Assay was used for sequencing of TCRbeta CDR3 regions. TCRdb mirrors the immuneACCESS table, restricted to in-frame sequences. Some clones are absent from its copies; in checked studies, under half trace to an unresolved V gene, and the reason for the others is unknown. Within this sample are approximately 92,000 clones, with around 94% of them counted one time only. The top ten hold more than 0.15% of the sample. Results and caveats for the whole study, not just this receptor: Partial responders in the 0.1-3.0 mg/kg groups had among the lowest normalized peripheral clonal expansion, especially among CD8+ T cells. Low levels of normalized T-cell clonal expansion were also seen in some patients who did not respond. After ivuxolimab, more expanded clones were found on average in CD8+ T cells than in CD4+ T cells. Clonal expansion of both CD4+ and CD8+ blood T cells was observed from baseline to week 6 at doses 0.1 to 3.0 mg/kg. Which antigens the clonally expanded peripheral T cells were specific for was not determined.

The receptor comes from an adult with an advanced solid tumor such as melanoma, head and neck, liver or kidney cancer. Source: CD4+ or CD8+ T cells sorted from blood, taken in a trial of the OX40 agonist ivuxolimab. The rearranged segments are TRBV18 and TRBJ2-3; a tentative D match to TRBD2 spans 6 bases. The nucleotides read TGTGCCAGCTCACCGAGCGGGAGCACAGATACGCAGTATTTT. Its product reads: CASSPSGSTDTQYF.